The T cell receptor (beta chain) under discussion was sequenced for a study of PD-L1 blockade in urothelial cancer. Study at large: Once treatment had started, blood was analyzed at 3 weeks (second dose) and again at 6 weeks.

The table came from immunoSEQ multiplex PCR; TCRdb's copy has only in-frame clones and leaves some out. The data contain about 110,000 clones, approximately 90% of them singletons. Indicated time point: peripheral blood 6 weeks after treatment start. Germline values: CDR1 LGHNA, CDR2 YNFKEQ. With V trimmed by 6 bases and J by 4 bases, 11 bases remained unmatched. The CDR3 loop spans 15 amino acids. This receptor was obtained from a man aged 55 to 70 with urothelial cancer. Sequencing was performed on PBMCs, taken around atezolizumab (anti-PD-L1) treatment. This chain joins TRBV4-2 and TRBJ2-5; 7 nucleotides line up with TRBD1. For the CDR3, the DNA is TGTGCCAGCAGTCCACAGACAGGGAAGGGAGAGACCCAGTACTTC. It specifies CASSPQTGKGETQYF.